These T cell receptor beta chains were read from a single sample in a study of blood T cells in healthy people across ages. From the 5' RACE reads, TCRdb called clonotypes with MiXCR, one entry per CDR3 protein. The data hold about 680,000 distinct CDR3 sequences, with over 45% observed a single time. The sample was blood. The receptors shown here come from a woman aged 60-75 years in good health. Each CDR3 is given with its conserved first and last residue. D genes are given only for firm matches. Some rows have no size entry. The others give once, few or many, or a class for an expanded clone.

>17|TRBV7-2|TRBJ1-2|TRBD1|-
CASSLADRGGLGVGYTF
TGTGCCAGCAGCTTAGCGGACAGGGGAGGGTTAGGTGTGGGCTACACCTTC
>17|TRBV7-2|TRBJ2-3|TRBD2|-
CASSPGTSGRAADTQYF
TGTGCCAGCAGCCCAGGGACTAGCGGGAGGGCCGCAGATACGCAGTATTTT
>15|TRBV6-5|TRBJ2-6|-|-
CASSPGTSGANVLTF
TGTGCCAGCAGTCCAGGCACCTCTGGGGCCAACGTCCTGACTTTC
>12|TRBV12-3/TRBV12-4|TRBJ2-1|-|-
CASSFARGEQFF
TGTGCCAGCAGTTTCGCACGCGGTGAGCAGTTCTTC
>15|TRBV7-9|TRBJ2-7|-|few
CASSSSGHSSYEQYF
TGTGCCAGCAGCTCCTCCGGCCATTCATCCTACGAGCAGTACTTC
>19|TRBV3-1|TRBJ2-1|TRBD1|few
CASSRKTPWGQGRGNEQFF
TGTGCCAGCAGCCGGAAGACCCCCTGGGGACAGGGAAGGGGAAATGAGCAGTTCTTC
>15|TRBV6-1|TRBJ2-3|-|-
CASQERWASTDTQYF
TGTGCCAGCCAGGAAAGGTGGGCGAGCACAGATACGCAGTATTTT
>18|TRBV5-1|TRBJ2-5|TRBD2|-
CASSSIVGPRGLAGEQYF
TGCGCCAGCAGCTCTATCGTCGGACCTCGGGGACTAGCGGGAGAGCAGTACTTC
>13|TRBV29-1|TRBJ1-4|-|-
CSGGGRTNEKLFF
TGCAGCGGGGGGGGCCGGACTAATGAAAAACTGTTTTTT
>13|TRBV12-3/TRBV12-4|TRBJ1-1|TRBD1|-
CALRGQGDTEAFF
TGTGCCCTGAGGGGGCAGGGGGACACTGAAGCTTTCTTT
>16|TRBV9|TRBJ2-1|TRBD2|few
CASSVTGTSGNNEQFF
TGTGCCAGCAGCGTAACCGGGACTAGCGGGAACAATGAGCAGTTCTTC
>16|TRBV5-1|TRBJ2-3|TRBD2|-
CASSLEASGPADTQYF
TGCGCCAGCAGCTTGGAGGCTAGCGGACCTGCAGATACGCAGTATTTT
>9|TRBV20-1|TRBJ1-2|-|-
CSAPDGYTF
TGCAGTGCTCCCGATGGCTACACCTTC
>15|TRBV7-2|TRBJ2-1|TRBD2|-
CACRYTSGKGNEQFF
TGTGCCTGCAGGTACACTAGCGGAAAAGGGAATGAGCAGTTCTTC
>15|TRBV18|TRBJ2-7|-|-
CASSPAAGPYYEQYF
TGTGCCAGCTCACCGGCCGCTGGGCCATACTACGAGCAGTACTTC
>10|TRBV20-1|TRBJ2-1|-|many
CSASSHEQFF
TGCAGTGCTAGTTCCCATGAGCAGTTCTTC
>15|TRBV7-9|TRBJ2-1|-|-
CASTQTRAQRDEQFF
TGTGCCAGCACCCAAACCCGCGCCCAAAGGGATGAGCAGTTCTTC
>12|TRBV7-9|TRBJ1-5|-|few
CASSLGRQPQHF
TGTGCCAGCAGCCTTGGACGGCAGCCCCAGCATTTT
>14|TRBV29-1|TRBJ1-4|TRBD1|-
CSVADRATNEKLFF
TGCAGCGTTGCTGACAGGGCAACTAATGAAAAACTGTTTTTT
>16|TRBV10-3|TRBJ2-4|TRBD1|-
CAISESDRGAKNIQYF
TGTGCCATCAGTGAGTCCGACAGGGGGGCCAAAAACATTCAGTACTTC